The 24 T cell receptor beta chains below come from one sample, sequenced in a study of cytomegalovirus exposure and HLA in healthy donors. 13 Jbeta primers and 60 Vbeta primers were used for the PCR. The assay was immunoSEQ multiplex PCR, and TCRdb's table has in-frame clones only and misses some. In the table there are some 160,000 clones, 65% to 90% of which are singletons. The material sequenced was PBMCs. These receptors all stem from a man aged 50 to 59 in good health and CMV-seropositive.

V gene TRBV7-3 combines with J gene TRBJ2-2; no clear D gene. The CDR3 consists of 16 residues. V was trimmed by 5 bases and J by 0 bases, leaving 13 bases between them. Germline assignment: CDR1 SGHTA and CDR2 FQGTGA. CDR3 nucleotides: TGTGCCAGCAGCCCAACGGTAGCTTCGAACACCGGGGAGCTGTTTTTT. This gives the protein CASSPTVASNTGELFF.

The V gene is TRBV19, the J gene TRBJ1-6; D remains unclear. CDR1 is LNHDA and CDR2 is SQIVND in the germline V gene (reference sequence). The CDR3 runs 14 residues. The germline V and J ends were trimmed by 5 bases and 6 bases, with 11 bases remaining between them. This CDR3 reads CASSPQAVNSPLHF. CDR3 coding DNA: TGTGCCAGTAGTCCCCAGGCCGTTAATTCACCCCTCCACTTT.

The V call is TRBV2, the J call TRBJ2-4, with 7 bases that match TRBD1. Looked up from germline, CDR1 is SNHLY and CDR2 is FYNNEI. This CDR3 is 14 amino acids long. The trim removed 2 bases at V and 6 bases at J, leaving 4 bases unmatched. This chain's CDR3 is CASSETGAGNIQYF. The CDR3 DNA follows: TGTGCCAGCAGTGAAACAGGGGCGGGAAACATTCAGTACTTC.

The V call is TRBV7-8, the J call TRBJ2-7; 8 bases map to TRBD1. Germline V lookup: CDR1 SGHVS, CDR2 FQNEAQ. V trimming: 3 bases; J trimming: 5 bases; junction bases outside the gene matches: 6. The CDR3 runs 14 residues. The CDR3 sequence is CASSFRTGSDEQYF. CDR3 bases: TGTGCCAGCAGCTTTCGGACAGGGTCGGACGAGCAGTACTTC.

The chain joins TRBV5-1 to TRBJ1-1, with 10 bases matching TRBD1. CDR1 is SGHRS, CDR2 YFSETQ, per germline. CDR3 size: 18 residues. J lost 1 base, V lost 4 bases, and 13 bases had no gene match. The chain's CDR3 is CASSPKNRDRGTNTEAFF. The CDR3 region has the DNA TGCGCCAGCAGCCCTAAAAACCGGGACAGGGGTACGAACACTGAAGCTTTCTTT.

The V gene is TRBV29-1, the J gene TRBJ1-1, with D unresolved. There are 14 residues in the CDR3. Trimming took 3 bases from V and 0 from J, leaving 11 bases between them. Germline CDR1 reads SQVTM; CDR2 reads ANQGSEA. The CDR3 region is CSVEEGWMNTEAFF. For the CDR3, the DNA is TGCAGCGTTGAGGAGGGCTGGATGAACACTGAAGCTTTCTTT.

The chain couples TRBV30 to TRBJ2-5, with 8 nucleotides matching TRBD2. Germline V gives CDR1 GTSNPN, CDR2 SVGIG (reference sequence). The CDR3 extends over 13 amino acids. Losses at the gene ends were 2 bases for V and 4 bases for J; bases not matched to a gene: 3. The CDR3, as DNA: TGTGCCTGGAGTAGCGGGAGAGGAGAGACCCAGTACTTC. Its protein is CAWSSGRGETQYF.

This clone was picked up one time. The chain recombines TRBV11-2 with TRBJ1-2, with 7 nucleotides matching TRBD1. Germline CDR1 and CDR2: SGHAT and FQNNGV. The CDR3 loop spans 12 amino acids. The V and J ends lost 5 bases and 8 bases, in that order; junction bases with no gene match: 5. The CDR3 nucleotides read TGTGCCAGCAGCCCAGACAGGGTCGGCTACACCTTC. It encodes CASSPDRVGYTF.

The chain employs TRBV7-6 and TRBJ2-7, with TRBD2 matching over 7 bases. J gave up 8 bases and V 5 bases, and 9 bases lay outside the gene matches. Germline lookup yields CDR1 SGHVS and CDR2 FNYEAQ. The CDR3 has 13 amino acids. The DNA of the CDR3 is TGTGCCAGCAGCCCTATGGGGGGGAGTAAGCAGTACGTC. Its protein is CASSPMGGSKQYV.

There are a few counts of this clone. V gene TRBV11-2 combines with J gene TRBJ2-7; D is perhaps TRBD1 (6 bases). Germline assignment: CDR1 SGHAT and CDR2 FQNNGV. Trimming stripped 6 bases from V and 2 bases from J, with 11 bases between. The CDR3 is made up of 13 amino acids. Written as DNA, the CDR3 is TGTGCCAGCAGTCCCGACAGGCCCTACGAGCAGTACGTC. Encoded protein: CASSPDRPYEQYV.

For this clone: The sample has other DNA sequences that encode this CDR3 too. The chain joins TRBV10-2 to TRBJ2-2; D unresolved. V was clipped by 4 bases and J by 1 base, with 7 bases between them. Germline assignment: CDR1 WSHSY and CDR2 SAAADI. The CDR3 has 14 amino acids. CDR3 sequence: CASSVRGNTGELFF. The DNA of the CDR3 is TGCGCCAGCAGTGTCCGCGGGAACACCGGGGAGCTGTTTTTT.

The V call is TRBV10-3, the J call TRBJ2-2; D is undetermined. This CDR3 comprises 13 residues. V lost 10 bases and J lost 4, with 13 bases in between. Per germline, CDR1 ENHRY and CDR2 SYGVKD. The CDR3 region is CATGEWSTGELFF. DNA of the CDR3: TGTGCCACTGGCGAATGGAGCACCGGGGAGCTGTTTTTT.

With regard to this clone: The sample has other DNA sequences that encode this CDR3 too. In DNA form, the CDR3 reads TGTGCCAGCAGCTTAGCGAGGACAGGGTATGGCTACACCTTC. Protein product: CASSLARTGYGYTF. The chain is built from TRBV7-8 and TRBJ1-2, with 8 bases aligning to TRBD1. V shed 0 bases and J 5 bases; nucleotides not matched to a gene: 2. This CDR3 comprises 14 residues. CDR1 and CDR2 (germline): SGHVS, FQNEAQ.

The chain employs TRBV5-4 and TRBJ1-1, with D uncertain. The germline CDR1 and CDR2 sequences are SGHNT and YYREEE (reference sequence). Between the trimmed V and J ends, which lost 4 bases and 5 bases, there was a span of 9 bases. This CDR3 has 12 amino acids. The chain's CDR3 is CASSGAATEAFF. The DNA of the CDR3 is TGTGCCAGCAGCGGAGCGGCGACTGAAGCTTTCTTT. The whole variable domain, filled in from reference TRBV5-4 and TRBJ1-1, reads ETGVTQSPTHLIKTRGQQVTLRCSSQSGHNTVSWYQQALGQGPQFIFQYYREEENGRGNFPPRFSGLQFPNYSSELNVNALELDDSALYLCASSGAATEAFFGQGTRLTVV.

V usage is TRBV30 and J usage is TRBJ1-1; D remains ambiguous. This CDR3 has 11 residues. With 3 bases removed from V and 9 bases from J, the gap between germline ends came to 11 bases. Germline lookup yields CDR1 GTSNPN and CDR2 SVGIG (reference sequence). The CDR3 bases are TGTGCCTGGAGGAGAGGGAAACAAGCTTTCTTT. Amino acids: CAWRRGKQAFF.

CDR3 sequence: CASSQVTGYLYEQYF. CDR3 nucleotides: TGCGCCAGCAGCCAAGTCACAGGGTATCTTTACGAGCAGTACTTC. This sequence joins TRBV4-1 and TRBJ2-7; D possibly corresponds to TRBD1 (6 bases). Germline V gives CDR1 MGHRA, CDR2 YSYEKL. V lost 1 base, J lost 4 bases, and 14 bases lay in between. CDR3 length: 15 residues.

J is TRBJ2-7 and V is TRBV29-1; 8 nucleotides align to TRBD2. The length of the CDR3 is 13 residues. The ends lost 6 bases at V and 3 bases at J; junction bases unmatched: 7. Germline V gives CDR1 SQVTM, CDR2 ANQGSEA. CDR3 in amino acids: CSVGGDSDYEQYF. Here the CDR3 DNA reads TGCAGCGTCGGGGGGGACTCAGACTACGAGCAGTACTTC.

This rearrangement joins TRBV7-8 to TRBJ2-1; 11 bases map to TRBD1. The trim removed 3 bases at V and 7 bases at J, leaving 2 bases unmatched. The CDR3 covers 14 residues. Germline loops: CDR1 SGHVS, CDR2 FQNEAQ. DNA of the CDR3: TGTGCCAGCAGCTTGGGACAGGGGGGGAATGAGCAGTTCTTC. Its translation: CASSLGQGGNEQFF.

CDR3 sequence reads: CSASQRLRGDTQYF. For the CDR3, the DNA is TGCAGCGCGAGCCAGCGCCTAAGGGGAGATACGCAGTATTTT. The V and J genes are TRBV29-1 and TRBJ2-3, with D tentatively TRBD1 (5 bases). The CDR3 contains 14 residues. V lost 7 bases and J 5 bases, leaving 19 bases between the germline ends. Germline V CDR1 and CDR2: SQVTM, ANQGSEA.

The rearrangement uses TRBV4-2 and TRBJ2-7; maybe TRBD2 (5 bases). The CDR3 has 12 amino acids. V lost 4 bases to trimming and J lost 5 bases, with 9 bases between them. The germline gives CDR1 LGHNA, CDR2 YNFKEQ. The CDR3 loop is CASSPSSHEQYF. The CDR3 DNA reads TGTGCCAGCAGCCCATCTAGCCACGAGCAGTACTTC.

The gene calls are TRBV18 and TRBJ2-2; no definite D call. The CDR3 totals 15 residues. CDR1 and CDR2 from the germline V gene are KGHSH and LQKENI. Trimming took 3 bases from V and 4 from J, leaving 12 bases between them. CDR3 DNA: TGTGCCAGCTCACCCCCAGGTTCCTCCACCGGGGAGCTGTTTTTT. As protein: CASSPPGSSTGELFF.

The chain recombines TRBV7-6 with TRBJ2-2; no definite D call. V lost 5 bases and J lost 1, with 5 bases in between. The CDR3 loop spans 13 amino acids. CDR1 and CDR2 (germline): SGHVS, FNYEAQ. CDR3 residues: CASSPWNTGELFF. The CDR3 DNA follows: TGTGCCAGCAGCCCATGGAACACCGGGGAGCTGTTTTTT.

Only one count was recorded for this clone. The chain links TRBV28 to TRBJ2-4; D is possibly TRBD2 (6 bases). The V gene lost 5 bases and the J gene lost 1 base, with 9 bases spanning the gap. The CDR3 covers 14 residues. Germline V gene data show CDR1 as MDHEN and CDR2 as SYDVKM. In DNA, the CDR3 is TGTGCCAGCAGTCCCGGGGGTGCCAAAAACATTCAGTACTTC. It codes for CASSPGGAKNIQYF.

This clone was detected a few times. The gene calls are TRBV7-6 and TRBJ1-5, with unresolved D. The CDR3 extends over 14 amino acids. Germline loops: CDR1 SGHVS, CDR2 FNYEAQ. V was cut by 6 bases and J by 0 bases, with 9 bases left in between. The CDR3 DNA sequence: TGTGCCAGCAGTTCTGAACTTAGCAATCAGCCCCAGCATTTT. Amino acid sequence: CASSSELSNQPQHF.